The rows below give T cell receptor beta chains drawn from one sample of a study of molecular identifiers for immune sequencing clone quantification. MiXCR, applied by TCRdb to the PCR reads, yields one record per CDR3 protein. The table records 460,000 or so distinct CDR3 sequences, 25% of them present only once. Sequenced: naive CD8+ T cells from blood, with Jurkat cell RNA spiked in. These receptors came from a human donor in good health. Some libraries in this study had Jurkat cell RNA spiked in. Each CDR3 is given with its conserved first and last residue. D genes are given only for firm matches. Only part of the rows carry a size: once, few, many, or a class if the clone is expanded.

D gene: NA; J gene: TRBJ2-7; CDR3 length: 15; V gene: TRBV18; clone size: NA; CDR3 protein: CASSPDVGPPYEQYF; CDR3 DNA: TGTGCCAGCTCACCGGACGTAGGACCCCCCTACGAGCAGTACTTC
D gene: NA; J gene: TRBJ2-7; CDR3 length: 15; V gene: TRBV7-9; clone size: few; CDR3 protein: CASSLDRGAYYEQYF; CDR3 DNA: TGTGCCAGCAGCTTAGATCGGGGGGCTTATTACGAGCAGTACTTC
D gene: NA; J gene: TRBJ2-7; CDR3 length: 15; V gene: TRBV4-1; clone size: few; CDR3 protein: CTSSQVIQGFHEQYF; CDR3 DNA: TGCACCAGCAGCCAAGTAATTCAGGGTTTCCACGAGCAGTACTTC
D gene: TRBD1; J gene: TRBJ1-5; CDR3 length: 16; V gene: TRBV28; clone size: NA; CDR3 protein: CASSLRGGGSNQPQHF; CDR3 DNA: TGTGCCAGCAGTTTACGAGGGGGCGGGAGCAATCAGCCCCAGCATTTT
D gene: TRBD2; J gene: TRBJ2-3; CDR3 length: 15; V gene: TRBV7-6; clone size: NA; CDR3 protein: CASSPLAGEAATQYF; CDR3 DNA: TGTGCCAGCAGCCCACTAGCGGGGGAGGCAGCTACGCAGTATTTT
D gene: TRBD2; J gene: TRBJ2-5; CDR3 length: 15; V gene: TRBV27; clone size: many; CDR3 protein: CASSKLAGVDETQYF; CDR3 DNA: TGTGCCAGCAGTAAACTAGCGGGAGTTGATGAGACCCAGTACTTC
D gene: TRBD1; J gene: TRBJ2-3; CDR3 length: 16; V gene: TRBV13; clone size: many; CDR3 protein: CASSNPQGASTDTQYF; CDR3 DNA: TGTGCCAGCAGCAACCCGCAGGGGGCTAGCACAGATACGCAGTATTTT
D gene: TRBD1; J gene: TRBJ1-1; CDR3 length: 14; V gene: TRBV19; clone size: many; CDR3 protein: CASSLQGEVTEAFF; CDR3 DNA: TGTGCCAGTAGTTTACAGGGGGAGGTCACTGAAGCTTTCTTT
D gene: TRBD1; J gene: TRBJ2-7; CDR3 length: 14; V gene: TRBV7-2; clone size: many; CDR3 protein: CASSLWDSSYEQYF; CDR3 DNA: TGTGCCAGCAGCTTGTGGGACAGCTCCTACGAGCAGTACTTC
D gene: NA; J gene: TRBJ2-7; CDR3 length: 17; V gene: TRBV21-1; clone size: NA; CDR3 protein: CASSKDPRLADSYEQYF; CDR3 DNA: TGTGCCAGCAGCAAAGATCCTCGGCTAGCGGACTCCTACGAGCAGTACTTC
D gene: NA; J gene: TRBJ2-1; CDR3 length: 16; V gene: TRBV7-9; clone size: few; CDR3 protein: CASSLTQGRVYNEQFF; CDR3 DNA: TGTGCCAGCAGCTTAACTCAGGGCAGGGTATACAATGAGCAGTTCTTC
D gene: TRBD1; J gene: TRBJ1-2; CDR3 length: 15; V gene: TRBV24-1; clone size: NA; CDR3 protein: CATSDETGGLYGYTF; CDR3 DNA: TGTGCCACCAGTGATGAGACAGGGGGTCTTTATGGCTACACCTTC
D gene: NA; J gene: TRBJ1-1; CDR3 length: 13; V gene: TRBV2; clone size: many; CDR3 protein: CASSELVSPEAFF; CDR3 DNA: TGTGCCAGCAGTGAACTAGTTTCCCCTGAAGCTTTCTTT
D gene: NA; J gene: TRBJ2-7; CDR3 length: 13; V gene: TRBV14; clone size: many; CDR3 protein: CASSRDTSYEQYF; CDR3 DNA: TGTGCCAGCAGCCGGGACACCTCCTACGAGCAGTACTTC